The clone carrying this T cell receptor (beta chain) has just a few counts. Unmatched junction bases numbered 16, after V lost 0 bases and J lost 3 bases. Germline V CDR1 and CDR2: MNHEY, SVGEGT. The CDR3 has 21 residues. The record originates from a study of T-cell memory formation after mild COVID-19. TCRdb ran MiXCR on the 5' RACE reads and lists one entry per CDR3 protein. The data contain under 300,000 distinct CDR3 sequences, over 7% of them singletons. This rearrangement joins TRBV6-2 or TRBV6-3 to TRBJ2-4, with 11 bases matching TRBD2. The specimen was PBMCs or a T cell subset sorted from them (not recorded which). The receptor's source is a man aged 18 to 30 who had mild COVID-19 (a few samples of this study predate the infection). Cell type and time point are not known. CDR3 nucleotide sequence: TGTGCCAGCAGTTACTCCCCCGCACTAGCGGGAGAGGTTCGAGGCAAAAACATTCAGTACTTC. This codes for CASSYSPALAGEVRGKNIQYF.